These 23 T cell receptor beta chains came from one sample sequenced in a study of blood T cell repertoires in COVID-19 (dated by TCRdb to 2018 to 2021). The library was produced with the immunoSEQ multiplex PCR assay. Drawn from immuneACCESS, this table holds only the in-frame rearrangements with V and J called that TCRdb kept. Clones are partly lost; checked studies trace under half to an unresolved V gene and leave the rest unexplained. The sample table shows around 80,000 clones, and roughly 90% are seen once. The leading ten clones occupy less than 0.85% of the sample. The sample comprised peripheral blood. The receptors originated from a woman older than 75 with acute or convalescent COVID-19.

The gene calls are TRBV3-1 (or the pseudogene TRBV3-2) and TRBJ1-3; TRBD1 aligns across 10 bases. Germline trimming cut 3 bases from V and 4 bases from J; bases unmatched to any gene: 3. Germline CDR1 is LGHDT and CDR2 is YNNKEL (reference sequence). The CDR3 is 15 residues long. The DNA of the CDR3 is TGTGCCAGCAGCCAGGGGACAGGGGCCGGAAACACCATATATTTT. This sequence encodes CASSQGTGAGNTIYF.

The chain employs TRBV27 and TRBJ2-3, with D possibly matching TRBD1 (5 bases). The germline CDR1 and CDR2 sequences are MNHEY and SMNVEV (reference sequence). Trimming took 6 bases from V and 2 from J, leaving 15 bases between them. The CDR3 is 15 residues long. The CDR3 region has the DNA TGTGCCAGCAGCCTTAAAGGGGCTTTCACAGATACGCAGTATTTT. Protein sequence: CASSLKGAFTDTQYF.

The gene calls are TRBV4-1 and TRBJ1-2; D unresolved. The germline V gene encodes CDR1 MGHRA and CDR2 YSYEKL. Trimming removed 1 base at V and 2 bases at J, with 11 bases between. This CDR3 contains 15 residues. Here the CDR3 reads CASSQGPTINYGYTF. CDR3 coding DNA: TGCGCCAGCAGCCAAGGCCCGACAATAAACTATGGCTACACCTTC.

CDR3 loop: CASSHGRGPQPQHF. The DNA for the CDR3 is TGCGCCAGCAGTCACGGCAGGGGGCCTCAGCCCCAGCATTTT. The genes are TRBV23-1 and TRBJ1-5, with TRBD1 matching 8 bases. TRBV23-1 is an open reading frame whose function is uncertain. J gave up 6 bases and V 3 bases, and 4 bases lay outside the gene matches. The CDR3 is 14 residues long.

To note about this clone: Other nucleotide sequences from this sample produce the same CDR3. CDR3 nucleotides: TGTGCCAGCAGCCAAGGGGGAGGTGGCTACACCTTC. It is translated as CASSQGGGGYTF. The gene calls are TRBV3-1 (or the pseudogene TRBV3-2) and TRBJ1-2; D remains ambiguous. The ends were cut back, 1 base at V and 7 bases at J, with 7 bases in the middle. The CDR3 is 12 amino acids. Germline CDR1 reads LGHDT; CDR2 reads YNNKEL (reference sequence).

The CDR3 spells CASSQQGRGANVLTF. In nucleotides, the CDR3 is TGTGCCAGCAGCCAACAGGGGCGAGGGGCCAACGTCCTGACTTTC. The chain combines TRBV4-2 with TRBJ2-6; the D gene is possibly TRBD1 (6 bases). This CDR3 region has 15 residues. Per germline, CDR1 LGHNA and CDR2 YNFKEQ. The V end lost 2 bases, the J end lost 4 bases, and 9 bases lay between the germline ends.

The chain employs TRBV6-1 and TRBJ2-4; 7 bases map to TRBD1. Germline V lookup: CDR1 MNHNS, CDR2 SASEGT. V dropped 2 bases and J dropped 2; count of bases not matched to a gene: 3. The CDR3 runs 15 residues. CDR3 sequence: CASSERGPTKNIQYF. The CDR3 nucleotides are TGTGCCAGCAGTGAAAGGGGGCCGACCAAAAACATTCAGTACTTC.

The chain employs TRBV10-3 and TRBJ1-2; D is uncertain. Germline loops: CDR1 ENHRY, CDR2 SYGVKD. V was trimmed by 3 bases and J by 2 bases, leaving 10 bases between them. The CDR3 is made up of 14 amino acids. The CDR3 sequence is CAISETSPNYGYTF. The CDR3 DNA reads TGTGCCATCAGTGAAACGAGTCCGAACTATGGCTACACCTTC.

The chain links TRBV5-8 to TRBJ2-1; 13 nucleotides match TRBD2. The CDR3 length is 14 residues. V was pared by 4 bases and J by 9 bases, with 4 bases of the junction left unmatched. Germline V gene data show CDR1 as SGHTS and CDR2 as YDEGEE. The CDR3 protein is CASSTGLAGSEQFF. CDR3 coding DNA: TGTGCCAGCAGCACGGGACTAGCGGGGTCTGAGCAGTTCTTC.

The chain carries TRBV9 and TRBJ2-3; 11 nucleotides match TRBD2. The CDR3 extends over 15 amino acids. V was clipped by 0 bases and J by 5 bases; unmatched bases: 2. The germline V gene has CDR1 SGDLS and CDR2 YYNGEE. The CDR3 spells CASSVGLAGLDTQYF. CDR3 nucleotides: TGTGCCAGCAGCGTAGGACTAGCGGGGCTAGATACGCAGTATTTT.

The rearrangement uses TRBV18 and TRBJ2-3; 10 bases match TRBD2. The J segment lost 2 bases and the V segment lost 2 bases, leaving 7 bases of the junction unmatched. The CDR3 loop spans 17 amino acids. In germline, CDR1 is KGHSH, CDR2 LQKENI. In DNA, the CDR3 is TGTGCCAGCTCACCAGTTGTGCTAGCGGGAGCCACAGATACGCAGTATTTT. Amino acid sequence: CASSPVVLAGATDTQYF.

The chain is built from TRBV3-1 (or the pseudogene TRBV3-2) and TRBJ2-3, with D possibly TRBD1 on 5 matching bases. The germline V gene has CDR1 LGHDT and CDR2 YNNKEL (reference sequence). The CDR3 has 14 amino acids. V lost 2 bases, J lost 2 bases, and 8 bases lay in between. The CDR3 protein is CASSQRGYTDTQYF. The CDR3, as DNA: TGTGCCAGCAGCCAAAGGGGATACACAGATACGCAGTATTTT.

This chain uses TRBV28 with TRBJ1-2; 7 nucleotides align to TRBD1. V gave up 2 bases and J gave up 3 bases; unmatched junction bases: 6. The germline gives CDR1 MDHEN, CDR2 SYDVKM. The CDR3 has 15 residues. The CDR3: CASSLHRQGDYGYTF. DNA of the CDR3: TGTGCCAGCAGTTTACACCGACAGGGAGACTATGGCTACACCTTC.

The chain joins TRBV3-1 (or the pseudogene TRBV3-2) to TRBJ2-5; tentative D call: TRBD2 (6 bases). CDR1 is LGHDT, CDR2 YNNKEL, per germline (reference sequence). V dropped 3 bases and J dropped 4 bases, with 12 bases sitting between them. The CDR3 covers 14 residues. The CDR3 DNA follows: TGTGCCAGCAGCCAGGGGGGAGTCCCAGAGACCCAGTACTTC. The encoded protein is CASSQGGVPETQYF.

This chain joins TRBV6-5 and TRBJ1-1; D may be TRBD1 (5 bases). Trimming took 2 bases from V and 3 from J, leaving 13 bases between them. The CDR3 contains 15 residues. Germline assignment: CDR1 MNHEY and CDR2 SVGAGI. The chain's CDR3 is CASSYSPGLDTEAFF. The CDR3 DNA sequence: TGTGCCAGCAGTTACAGCCCAGGGTTGGACACTGAAGCTTTCTTT.

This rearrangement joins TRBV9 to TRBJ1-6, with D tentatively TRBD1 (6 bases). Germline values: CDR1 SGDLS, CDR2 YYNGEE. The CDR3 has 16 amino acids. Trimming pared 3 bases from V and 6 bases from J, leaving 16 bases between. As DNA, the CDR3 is TGTGCCAGCAGCGAGACAGGACGAGGAGCTAATTCACCCCTCCACTTT. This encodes CASSETGRGANSPLHF. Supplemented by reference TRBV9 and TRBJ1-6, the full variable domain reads DSGVTQTPKHLITATGQRVTLRCSPRSGDLSVYWYQQSLDQGLQFLIQYYNGEERAKGNILERFSAQQFPDLHSELNLSSLELGDSALYFCASSETGRGANSPLHFGNGTRLTVT.

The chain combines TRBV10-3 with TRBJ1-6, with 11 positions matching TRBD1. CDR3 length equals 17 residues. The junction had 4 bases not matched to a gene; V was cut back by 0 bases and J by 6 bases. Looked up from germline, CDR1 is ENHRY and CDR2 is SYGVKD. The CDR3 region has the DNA TGTGCCATCAGTGAGTCCCTTGGACAGGGGGCTAATTCACCCCTCCACTTT. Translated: CAISESLGQGANSPLHF.

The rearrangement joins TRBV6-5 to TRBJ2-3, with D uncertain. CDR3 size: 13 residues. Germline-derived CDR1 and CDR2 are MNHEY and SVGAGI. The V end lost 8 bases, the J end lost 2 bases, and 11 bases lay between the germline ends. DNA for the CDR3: TGTGCCAGCGCCCAGTGGGCCACAGATACGCAGTATTTT. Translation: CASAQWATDTQYF.

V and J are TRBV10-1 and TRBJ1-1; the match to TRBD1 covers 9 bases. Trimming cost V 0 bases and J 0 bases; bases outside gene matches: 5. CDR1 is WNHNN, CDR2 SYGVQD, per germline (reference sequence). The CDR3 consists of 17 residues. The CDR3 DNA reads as TGCGCCAGCAGTGAGTCGACGCACAGGGGGCTGAACACTGAAGCTTTCTTT. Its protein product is CASSESTHRGLNTEAFF.

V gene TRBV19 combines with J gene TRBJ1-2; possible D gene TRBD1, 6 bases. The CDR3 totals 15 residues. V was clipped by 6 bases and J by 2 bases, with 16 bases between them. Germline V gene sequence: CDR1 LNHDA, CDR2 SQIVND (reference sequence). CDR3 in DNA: TGTGCCAGTAGCTATACAGGGCCCTTGAACTATGGCTACACCTTC. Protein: CASSYTGPLNYGYTF.

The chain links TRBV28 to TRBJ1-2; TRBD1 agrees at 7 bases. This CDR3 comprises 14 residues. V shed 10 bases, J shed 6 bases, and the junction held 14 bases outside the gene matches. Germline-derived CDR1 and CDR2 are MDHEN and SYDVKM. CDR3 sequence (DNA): TGTGCCACCGGCCCTTTACAGGGGACCCATGGCTACACCTTC. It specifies CATGPLQGTHGYTF.

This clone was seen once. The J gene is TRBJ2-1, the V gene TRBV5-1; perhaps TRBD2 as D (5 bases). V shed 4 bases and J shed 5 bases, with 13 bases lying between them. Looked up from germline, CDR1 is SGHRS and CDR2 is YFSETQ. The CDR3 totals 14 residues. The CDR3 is CASSIGPGDNEQFF. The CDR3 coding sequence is TGCGCCAGCAGCATCGGGCCCGGGGACAATGAGCAGTTCTTC.

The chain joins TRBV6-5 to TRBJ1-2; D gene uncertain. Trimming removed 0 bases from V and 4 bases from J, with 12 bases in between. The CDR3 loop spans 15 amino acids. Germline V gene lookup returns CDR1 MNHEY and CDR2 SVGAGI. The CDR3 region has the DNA TGTGCCAGCAGTTACTCGGTGGTCTCGGGCTATGGCTACACCTTC. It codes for CASSYSVVSGYGYTF.